The clone carrying this TCR beta chain was seen at least ten times. What it recognizes is unknown. The data stem from a study of T cell repertoires in cytomegalovirus infection. Study-wide background: It can be stated that public TCR beta signatures indicated CMV infection as well as a matching HLA type. Overall study results and limits: Using cumulative public TCR beta family frequency, the authors identified those who carried CMV together with the relevant HLA. In two of eight donors, the top clonotype was HLA-C-restricted CMV-specific.

The CDR3 is made up of 13 amino acids. V was trimmed by 1 base and J by 11 bases, leaving 14 bases between them. From the reads, TCRdb called clonotypes with MiXCR, one entry per CDR3 protein. Here the sample spans 800,000 to 950,000 distinct CDR3 sequences, 32% being singletons. The sequence was collected from a human donor in good health (CMV status not recorded). Some clones in this sample may be carry-over from other donors' samples. The sample consisted of cultured CD8+ T cells from PBMCs, taken from culture after CMV antigen stimulation. The genes are TRBV12-3 or TRBV12-4 and TRBJ1-2; D call uncertain. The CDR3 sequence is CASSLGAAAGYTF. Written as DNA, the CDR3 is TGTGCCAGCAGTTTAGGGGCCGCCGCTGGGTACACCTTC.